This record covers a single T cell receptor beta chain. Its target is not known. Other nucleotide sequences from this sample produce the same CDR3. The sample originates from a study of OX40 agonist ivuxolimab in advanced cancers. Study observations and caveats: CD8+ T cells averaged more expanded clones than CD4+. Clonal expansion in partial responders at 0.1-3.0 mg/kg ranked among the lowest.

Produced via immunoSEQ multiplex PCR; TCRdb's table is partial and in-frame only. The repertoire consists of around 38,000 clones, with roughly 80% occurring once and the leading ten covering approximately 8.1%. The CDR3 sequence is 11 residues long. Deletions cut 0 bases from V and 6 bases from J, with 2 bases between. Germline values: CDR1 SGHDT, CDR2 YYEEEE. Autoimmune disease history or systemic immunosuppression disqualified patients. The sequences come from CD4+ or CD8+ T cells sorted from blood, collected in a trial of the OX40 agonist ivuxolimab. The sequence derives from an adult with an advanced solid tumor such as melanoma, head and neck, liver or kidney cancer. V gene TRBV5-6 combines with J gene TRBJ2-3; D gene ambiguous. CDR3 sequence reads: CASSLADTQYF. The DNA for the CDR3 is TGTGCCAGCAGCTTGGCTGATACGCAGTATTTT. The variable domain in full, with the rest retrieved from reference TRBV5-6 and TRBJ2-3, is DAGVTQSPTHLIKTRGQQVTLRCSPKSGHDTVSWYQQALGQGPQFIFQYYEEEERQRGNFPDRFSGHQFPNYSSELNVNALLLGDSALYLCASSLADTQYFGPGTRLTVL.